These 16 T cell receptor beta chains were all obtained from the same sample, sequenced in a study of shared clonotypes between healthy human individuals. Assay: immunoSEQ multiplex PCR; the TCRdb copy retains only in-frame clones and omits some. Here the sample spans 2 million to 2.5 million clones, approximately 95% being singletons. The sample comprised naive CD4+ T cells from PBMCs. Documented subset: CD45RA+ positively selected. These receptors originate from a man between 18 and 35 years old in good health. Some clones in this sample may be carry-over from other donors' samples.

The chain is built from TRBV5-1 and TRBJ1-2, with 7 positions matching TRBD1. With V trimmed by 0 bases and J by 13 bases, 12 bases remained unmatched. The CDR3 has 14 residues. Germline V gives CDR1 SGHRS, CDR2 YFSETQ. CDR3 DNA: TGCGCCAGCAGCTTGGAAAGTGGGACAGCTGGTAGCACCTTC. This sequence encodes CASSLESGTAGSTF. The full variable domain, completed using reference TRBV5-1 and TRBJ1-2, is KAGVTQTPRYLIKTRGQQVTLSCSPISGHRSVSWYQQTPGQGLQFLFEYFSETQRNKGNFPGRFSGRQFSNSRSEMNVSTLELGDSALYLCASSLESGTAGSTFGSGTRLTVV.

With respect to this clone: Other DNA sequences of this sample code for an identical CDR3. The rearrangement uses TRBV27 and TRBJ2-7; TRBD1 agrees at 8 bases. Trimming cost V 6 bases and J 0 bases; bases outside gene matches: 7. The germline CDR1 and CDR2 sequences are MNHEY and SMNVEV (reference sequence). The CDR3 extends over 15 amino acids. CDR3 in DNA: TGTGCCAGCAGCCGAAGTGGGACAGGCTCCTACGAGCAGTACTTC. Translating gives CASSRSGTGSYEQYF.

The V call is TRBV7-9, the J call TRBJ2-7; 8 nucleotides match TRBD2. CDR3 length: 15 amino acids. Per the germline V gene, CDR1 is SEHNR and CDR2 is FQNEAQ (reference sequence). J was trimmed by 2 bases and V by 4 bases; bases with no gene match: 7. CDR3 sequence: CASSSSGRGAYEQYF. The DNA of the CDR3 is TGTGCCAGCAGCTCCTCTGGGCGGGGGGCCTACGAGCAGTACTTC.

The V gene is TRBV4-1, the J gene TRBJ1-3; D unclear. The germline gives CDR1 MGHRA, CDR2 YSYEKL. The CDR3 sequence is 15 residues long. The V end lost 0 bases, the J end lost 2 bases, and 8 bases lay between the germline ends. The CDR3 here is CASSQDVGAGNTIYF. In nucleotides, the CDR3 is TGCGCCAGCAGCCAAGATGTCGGGGCTGGAAACACCATATATTTT.

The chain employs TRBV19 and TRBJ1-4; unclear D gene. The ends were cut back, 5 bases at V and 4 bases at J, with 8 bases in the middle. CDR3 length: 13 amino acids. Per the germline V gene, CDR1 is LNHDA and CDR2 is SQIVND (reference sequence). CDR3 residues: CASSEQLNEKLFF. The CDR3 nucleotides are TGTGCCAGTAGTGAACAGCTTAATGAAAAACTGTTTTTT. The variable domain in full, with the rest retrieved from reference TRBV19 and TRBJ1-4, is DGGITQSPKYLFRKEGQNVTLSCEQNLNHDAMYWYRQDPGQGLRLIYYSQIVNDFQKGDIAEGYSVSREKKESFPLTVTSAQKNPTAFYLCASSEQLNEKLFFGSGTQLSVL.

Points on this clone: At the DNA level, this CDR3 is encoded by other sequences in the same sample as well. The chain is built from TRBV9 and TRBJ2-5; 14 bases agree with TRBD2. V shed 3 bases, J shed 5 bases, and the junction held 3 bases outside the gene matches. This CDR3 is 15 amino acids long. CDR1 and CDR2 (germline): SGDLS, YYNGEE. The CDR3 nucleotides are TGTGCCAGCAGCGCCGGACTAGCGGGAGGCGAGACCCAGTACTTC. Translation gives CASSAGLAGGETQYF.

CDR3 bases: TGTGCCAGCAGCACGACAGGGGTCGGCGAGCAGTACTTC. Translation: CASSTTGVGEQYF. J is TRBJ2-7 and V is TRBV7-2, with 8 bases that match TRBD1. This CDR3 region has 13 residues. The germline V gene has CDR1 SGHTA and CDR2 FQGNSA. The J segment lost 6 bases and the V segment lost 5 bases, leaving 6 bases of the junction unmatched.

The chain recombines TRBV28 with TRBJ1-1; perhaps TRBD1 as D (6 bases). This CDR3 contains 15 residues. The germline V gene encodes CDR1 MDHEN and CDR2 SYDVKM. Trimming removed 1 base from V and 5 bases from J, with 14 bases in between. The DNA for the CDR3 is TGTGCCAGCAGTTTATTTAGGGGGGCTCGAACTGAAGCTTTCTTT. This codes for CASSLFRGARTEAFF.

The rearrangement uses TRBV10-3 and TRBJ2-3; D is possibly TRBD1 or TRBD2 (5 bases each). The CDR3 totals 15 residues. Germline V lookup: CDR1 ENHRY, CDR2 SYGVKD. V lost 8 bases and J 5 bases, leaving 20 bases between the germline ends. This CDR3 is CAISGQGGQGDTQYF. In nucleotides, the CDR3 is TGTGCCATCTCAGGTCAAGGCGGGCAGGGAGATACGCAGTATTTT.

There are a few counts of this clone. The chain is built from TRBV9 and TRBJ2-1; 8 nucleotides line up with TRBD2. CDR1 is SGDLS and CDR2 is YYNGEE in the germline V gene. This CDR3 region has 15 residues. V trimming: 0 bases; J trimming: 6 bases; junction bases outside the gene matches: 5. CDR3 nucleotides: TGTGCCAGCAGCGTAGGGGGGACTAGTGTCAATGAGCAGTTCTTC. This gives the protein CASSVGGTSVNEQFF.

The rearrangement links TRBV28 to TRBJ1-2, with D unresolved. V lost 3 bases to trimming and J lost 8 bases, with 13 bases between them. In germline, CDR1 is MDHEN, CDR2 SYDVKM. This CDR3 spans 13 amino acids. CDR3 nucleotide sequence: TGTGCCAGCAGTTTGGGCTCTGTATGGGGCTACACCTTC. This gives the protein CASSLGSVWGYTF.

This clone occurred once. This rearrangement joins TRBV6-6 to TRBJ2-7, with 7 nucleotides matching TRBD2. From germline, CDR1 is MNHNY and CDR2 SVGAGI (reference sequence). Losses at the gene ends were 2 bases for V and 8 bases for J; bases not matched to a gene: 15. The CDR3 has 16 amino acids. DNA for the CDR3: TGTGCCAGCAGTTACCCCGGGGGGAGGAATTGGACTAAGCAGTACTTC. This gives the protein CASSYPGGRNWTKQYF.

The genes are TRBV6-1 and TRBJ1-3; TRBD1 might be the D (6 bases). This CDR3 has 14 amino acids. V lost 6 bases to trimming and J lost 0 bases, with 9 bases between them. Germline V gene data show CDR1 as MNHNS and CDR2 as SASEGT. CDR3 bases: TGTGCCAGCAGGCAGGGGCACTCTGGAAACACCATATATTTT. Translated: CASRQGHSGNTIYF.

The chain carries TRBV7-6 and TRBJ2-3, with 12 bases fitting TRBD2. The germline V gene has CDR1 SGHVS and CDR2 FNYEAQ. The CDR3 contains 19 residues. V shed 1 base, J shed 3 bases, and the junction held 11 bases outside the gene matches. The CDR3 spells CASSLESAWTSGKTDTQYF. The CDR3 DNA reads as TGTGCCAGCAGCTTAGAGTCGGCGTGGACTAGCGGGAAAACAGATACGCAGTATTTT. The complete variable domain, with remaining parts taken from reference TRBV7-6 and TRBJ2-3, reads GAGVSQSPRYKVTKRGQDVALRCDPISGHVSLYWYRQALGQGPEFLTYFNYEAQQDKSGLPNDRFSAERPEGSISTLTIQRTEQRDSAMYRCASSLESAWTSGKTDTQYFGPGTRLTVL.

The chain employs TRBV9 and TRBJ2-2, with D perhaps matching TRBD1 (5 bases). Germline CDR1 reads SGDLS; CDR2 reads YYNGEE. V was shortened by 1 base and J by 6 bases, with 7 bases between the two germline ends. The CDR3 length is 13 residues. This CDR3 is CASSVKGAGELFF. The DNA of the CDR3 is TGTGCCAGCAGCGTAAAAGGGGCCGGGGAGCTGTTTTTT.

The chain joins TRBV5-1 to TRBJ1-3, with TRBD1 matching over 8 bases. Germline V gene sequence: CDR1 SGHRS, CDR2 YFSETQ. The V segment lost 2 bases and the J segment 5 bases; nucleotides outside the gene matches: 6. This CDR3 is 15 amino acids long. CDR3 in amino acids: CASSLQGDPRNTIYF. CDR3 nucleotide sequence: TGCGCCAGCAGCTTACAGGGGGATCCCCGAAACACCATATATTTT. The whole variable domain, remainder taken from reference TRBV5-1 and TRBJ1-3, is KAGVTQTPRYLIKTRGQQVTLSCSPISGHRSVSWYQQTPGQGLQFLFEYFSETQRNKGNFPGRFSGRQFSNSRSEMNVSTLELGDSALYLCASSLQGDPRNTIYFGEGSWLTVV.